This TCR beta chain was sequenced in a study of regulatory T cells in long-lasting Graves disease. Ten or more counts support this clonotype. Trimming took off 6 bases at V and 1 base at J, with 15 bases between the two ends. This CDR3 comprises 15 residues. The time point here: newly diagnosed GD, antithyroid drugs for less than 3 months. With RNA extracted from PBMCs as input, the TCR library was made. Arm-PCR of CDR3 regions and iRepertoire HTBI primers were used to build TCR beta libraries. MiXCR, run by TCRdb on the multiplex PCR reads, gives a single entry per CDR3 protein. The data hold approximately 540,000 distinct CDR3 sequences, with around 12% observed a single time. This same sample was also taken into another study, of T cells in Graves' hyperthyroidism and ophthalmopathy.

Sequenced here: peripheral blood mononuclear cells (PBMCs), sampled at new diagnosis, from a patient treated with antithyroid drugs. V gene TRBV12-3 or TRBV12-4 combines with J gene TRBJ1-1, with unresolved D. This clonotype was sampled from a woman aged 30 to 39 with Graves disease. CDR3 residues: CASRTRSRRNTEAFF. The CDR3 DNA reads TGTGCCAGCAGGACGCGGTCTAGGCGGAACACTGAAGCTTTCTTT.